The rows below give T cell receptor beta chains drawn from one sample of a study of blood T cells in healthy people across ages. TCRdb reanalysed the 5' RACE reads using MiXCR and keeps one entry per CDR3 protein. The sample shows around 1,800,000 distinct CDR3 sequences, about two fifths of them seen only once. Sequenced: blood. The receptors were sampled from a human donor in good health. Each CDR3 is given with its conserved first and last residue. A D gene is named only where the DNA matches it firmly. Size values are once, few and many counts, or a class for expanded clones, and some rows have none.

d_call: .; v_call: TRBV5-1; j_call: TRBJ1-4; clone_size: few; cdr3_nt: TGCGCCAGCAGCTTGTTAGAGAATGAAAAACTGTTTTTT; cdr3_aa: CASSLLENEKLFF
d_call: TRBD2; v_call: TRBV13; j_call: TRBJ2-1; clone_size: .; cdr3_nt: TGTGCCAGCAGCTTAGGTATATCTAGCGGGGGTTACAATGAGCAGTTCTTC; cdr3_aa: CASSLGISSGGYNEQFF
d_call: .; v_call: TRBV19; j_call: TRBJ1-1; clone_size: few; cdr3_nt: TGTGCCAGTAGTATCGGTAGGGGAACTGAAGCTTTCTTT; cdr3_aa: CASSIGRGTEAFF
d_call: TRBD1; v_call: TRBV4-2; j_call: TRBJ2-1; clone_size: few; cdr3_nt: TGTGCCAGCAGCCAAGGGGAGATGGGACAGGGGTACAATGAGCAGTTCTTC; cdr3_aa: CASSQGEMGQGYNEQFF
d_call: TRBD2; v_call: TRBV7-9; j_call: TRBJ2-5; clone_size: few; cdr3_nt: TGTGCCAGCAGCTCAGCGGGGGGAAACCAAGAGACCCAGTACTTC; cdr3_aa: CASSSAGGNQETQYF
d_call: TRBD1; v_call: TRBV19; j_call: TRBJ1-1; clone_size: .; cdr3_nt: TGTGCCAGTAGTTCCACCGGACAGGGAGGGACTGAAGCTTTCTTT; cdr3_aa: CASSSTGQGGTEAFF
d_call: TRBD1; v_call: TRBV6-1; j_call: TRBJ2-7; clone_size: .; cdr3_nt: TGTGCCAGCAACCCCCAGACAGGGGGTTCCTACGAGCAGTACTTC; cdr3_aa: CASNPQTGGSYEQYF
d_call: TRBD2; v_call: TRBV20-1; j_call: TRBJ2-1; clone_size: .; cdr3_nt: TGCAGTGTCGCGACTAGCGAATTGGGGGATGAGCAGTTCTTC; cdr3_aa: CSVATSELGDEQFF
d_call: TRBD1; v_call: TRBV5-1; j_call: TRBJ2-1; clone_size: .; cdr3_nt: TGCGCCAGCAGCCCCTCCTCCTGGACAGGGGCGGTTTACAATGAGCAGTTCTTC; cdr3_aa: CASSPSSWTGAVYNEQFF
d_call: .; v_call: TRBV7-2; j_call: TRBJ2-7; clone_size: few; cdr3_nt: TGTGCCAGCAGCTGGCGACGGGATGGGGAGCAGTACTTC; cdr3_aa: CASSWRRDGEQYF
d_call: TRBD2; v_call: TRBV4-3; j_call: TRBJ2-5; clone_size: few; cdr3_nt: TGCGCCAGCAGCCCGGCTTGGGGCGGGGGGGAAGAGACCCAGTACTTC; cdr3_aa: CASSPAWGGGEETQYF
d_call: .; v_call: TRBV7-2; j_call: TRBJ2-2; clone_size: .; cdr3_nt: TGTGCCAGCAGCACATGGGTCAAAATTAAGAACACCGGGGAGCTGTTTTTT; cdr3_aa: CASSTWVKIKNTGELFF
d_call: .; v_call: TRBV7-9; j_call: TRBJ1-5; clone_size: .; cdr3_nt: TGTGCCAGCAGCTTAGAAGTTCTGGGACAAGTTCGAGATAGCAATCAGCCCCAGCATTTT; cdr3_aa: CASSLEVLGQVRDSNQPQHF
d_call: TRBD2; v_call: TRBV10-3; j_call: TRBJ2-5; clone_size: few; cdr3_nt: TGTGCCATCAGTGAGTCGACCGGGGGGGCCGAAGAGACCCAGTACTTC; cdr3_aa: CAISESTGGAEETQYF
d_call: .; v_call: TRBV20-1; j_call: TRBJ2-3; clone_size: .; cdr3_nt: TGCAGTGCTAGAACTGGTTCAGATACGCAGTATTTT; cdr3_aa: CSARTGSDTQYF
d_call: .; v_call: TRBV7-9; j_call: TRBJ2-5; clone_size: .; cdr3_nt: TGTGCCAGCAGCTTAAAGGCCCAAGAGACCCAGTACTTC; cdr3_aa: CASSLKAQETQYF
d_call: .; v_call: TRBV28; j_call: TRBJ1-4; clone_size: .; cdr3_nt: TGTGCCAGCAGCAACGGTATAGGGTTGGGACTGTTTTTT; cdr3_aa: CASSNGIGLGLFF
d_call: .; v_call: TRBV6-5; j_call: TRBJ2-6; clone_size: .; cdr3_nt: TGTGCCAGCAGCGCCCATGAAGCCAACGTCCTGACTTTC; cdr3_aa: CASSAHEANVLTF
d_call: .; v_call: TRBV24-1; j_call: TRBJ2-1; clone_size: .; cdr3_nt: TGTGCCACCAGTGATAGGGCTAATGAGCAGTTCTTC; cdr3_aa: CATSDRANEQFF
d_call: TRBD1; v_call: TRBV20-1; j_call: TRBJ2-1; clone_size: .; cdr3_nt: TGCAGTGCTACCGGGACAGGCTACTACAATGAGCAGTTCTTC; cdr3_aa: CSATGTGYYNEQFF
d_call: .; v_call: TRBV29-1; j_call: TRBJ2-2; clone_size: few; cdr3_nt: TGCAGCGTTGGGGGAGGGGGCGCCACCGGGGAGCTGTTTTTT; cdr3_aa: CSVGGGGATGELFF
d_call: .; v_call: TRBV5-6; j_call: TRBJ2-7; clone_size: few; cdr3_nt: TGTGCCAGCAGCTTCTCGAAGAGAATCTATACCTACGAGCAGTACTTC; cdr3_aa: CASSFSKRIYTYEQYF
d_call: TRBD1; v_call: TRBV27; j_call: TRBJ2-1; clone_size: few; cdr3_nt: TGTGCCAGCAGCCCGACAGGGTTGAGTGAGCAGTTCTTC; cdr3_aa: CASSPTGLSEQFF
d_call: .; v_call: TRBV4-2; j_call: TRBJ1-1; clone_size: .; cdr3_nt: TGTGCCAGCAGCCAAGATATCGGAGGGGCCACTGAAGCTTTCTTT; cdr3_aa: CASSQDIGGATEAFF
d_call: .; v_call: TRBV7-2; j_call: TRBJ2-5; clone_size: .; cdr3_nt: TGTGCCAGCAGCTTAGACAGGGCCAAGCAGTACTTC; cdr3_aa: CASSLDRAKQYF
d_call: TRBD1; v_call: TRBV7-6; j_call: TRBJ2-5; clone_size: few; cdr3_nt: TGTGCCAGCAGCTTAGCGCTGAAGGTCTTGCTGAGGGGGCCAGGGGAGACCCAGTACTTC; cdr3_aa: CASSLALKVLLRGPGETQYF
d_call: .; v_call: TRBV4-3; j_call: TRBJ2-5; clone_size: .; cdr3_nt: TGCGCCAGCAGCCACGATCCGTACCAAGAGACCCAGTACTTC; cdr3_aa: CASSHDPYQETQYF
d_call: .; v_call: TRBV3-1; j_call: TRBJ2-3; clone_size: once; cdr3_nt: TGTGCCAGCAGCCAAGATGCGGGATCAGATACGCAGTATTTT; cdr3_aa: CASSQDAGSDTQYF
d_call: TRBD2; v_call: TRBV4-2; j_call: TRBJ2-7; clone_size: .; cdr3_nt: TGTGCCAGCAGCCAAGAGCTAGCGGGGGTCGACGAGCAGTACTTC; cdr3_aa: CASSQELAGVDEQYF
d_call: .; v_call: TRBV20-1; j_call: TRBJ2-7; clone_size: .; cdr3_nt: TGCAGTGCTAGGCCCCCAGGGGCAGCCGCCTACGAGCAGTACTTC; cdr3_aa: CSARPPGAAAYEQYF
d_call: TRBD1; v_call: TRBV29-1; j_call: TRBJ2-7; clone_size: few; cdr3_nt: TGCAGCGTGACCTCGGGACAGGGGGCTCCCTACGAGCAGTACTTC; cdr3_aa: CSVTSGQGAPYEQYF
d_call: .; v_call: TRBV12-3/TRBV12-4; j_call: TRBJ2-1; clone_size: .; cdr3_nt: TGTGCCAGCAGTTTGGGGGGGCCCTTCGTGAATGAGCAGTTCTTC; cdr3_aa: CASSLGGPFVNEQFF
d_call: .; v_call: TRBV15; j_call: TRBJ2-7; clone_size: .; cdr3_nt: TGTGCCACCAGCCCGGGTGTCAACTACGAGCAGTACTTC; cdr3_aa: CATSPGVNYEQYF
d_call: TRBD2; v_call: TRBV3-1; j_call: TRBJ2-7; clone_size: few; cdr3_nt: TGTGCCAGCAGCCAAAATCTTCGGGGGGGACCAAGCGGGGGAAGCGAGCAGTACTTC; cdr3_aa: CASSQNLRGGPSGGSEQYF
d_call: .; v_call: TRBV10-3; j_call: TRBJ1-2; clone_size: few; cdr3_nt: TGTGCCATCAGTGAGTCGTCTTTCAGACATGGCTACACCTTC; cdr3_aa: CAISESSFRHGYTF
d_call: .; v_call: TRBV20-1; j_call: TRBJ2-7; clone_size: .; cdr3_nt: TGCAGTGCTAGTTACGGGTACGAGCAGTACTTC; cdr3_aa: CSASYGYEQYF
d_call: TRBD1; v_call: TRBV7-9; j_call: TRBJ2-3; clone_size: .; cdr3_nt: TGTGCCAGCAGTTACCGGGGACAGAGGAGCACAGATACGCAGTATTTT; cdr3_aa: CASSYRGQRSTDTQYF
d_call: .; v_call: TRBV4-1; j_call: TRBJ2-3; clone_size: .; cdr3_nt: TGCGCCAGCAGCCAAGAGGGGACCTTCAAGGGCACAGATACGCAGTATTTT; cdr3_aa: CASSQEGTFKGTDTQYF
d_call: TRBD1; v_call: TRBV6-6; j_call: TRBJ2-5; clone_size: .; cdr3_nt: TGTGCCAGCTATACAGGGGGCGCGGGTGAAGAGCAGTACTTC; cdr3_aa: CASYTGGAGEEQYF
d_call: TRBD1; v_call: TRBV7-3; j_call: TRBJ2-5; clone_size: .; cdr3_nt: TGTGCCAGCAGCTCGGACAGGGAGCCAGGGGAGACCCAGTACTTC; cdr3_aa: CASSSDREPGETQYF
d_call: .; v_call: TRBV6-1; j_call: TRBJ2-7; clone_size: few; cdr3_nt: TGTGCCAGCAGTGACGGGCACGAGGGGTTTCACGAGCAGTACTTC; cdr3_aa: CASSDGHEGFHEQYF
d_call: TRBD1; v_call: TRBV29-1; j_call: TRBJ1-2; clone_size: .; cdr3_nt: TGCAGCGTTGGACAGGGGCAGGCCTATGGCTACACCTTC; cdr3_aa: CSVGQGQAYGYTF
d_call: .; v_call: TRBV29-1; j_call: TRBJ2-7; clone_size: few; cdr3_nt: TGCAGCGCATTCAGGGATGACTACGAGCAGTACTTC; cdr3_aa: CSAFRDDYEQYF
d_call: .; v_call: TRBV9; j_call: TRBJ1-2; clone_size: few; cdr3_nt: TGTGCCAGCAGCGTTGCCACTCAGGGAGTTATGTACGACTACACCTTC; cdr3_aa: CASSVATQGVMYDYTF